A single T cell receptor beta chain is shown here with its context. Between the trimmed V and J ends, which lost 5 bases and 3 bases, there was a span of 14 bases. The CDR3 loop spans 14 amino acids. CDR1 is SGHTA, CDR2 FQGNSA, per germline. Documented treatment: some 20 received Ad26.COV2.S at low or high dose, single or two shots; 5 received placebo; per-sample allocation not given. Sampling was done on day 63 after the first vaccine or placebo injection. This adult donor, from Boston, was 18-55 years old. The assay was immunoSEQ multiplex PCR, and TCRdb's table has in-frame clones only and misses some. The sample gives roughly 400,000 clones, about 89% of which show up once; 1.5% to 2% is in the top ten. The data were taken from a study of Ad26.COV2.S vaccination and SARS-CoV-2 variants. Study-level information: Donor had been placed in the Ad26.COV2.S arm of the COV1001 trial.

The receptor was derived from a person aged 18-65 years who received the Ad26.COV2.S COVID-19 vaccine or a placebo. This sequence joins TRBV7-2 and TRBJ2-7; TRBD1 might be the D (6 bases). The material was peripheral blood, obtained in a trial of Ad26.COV2.S vaccine versus placebo. CDR3 residues: CASSPQGTRYEQYF. In DNA, the CDR3 is TGTGCCAGCAGCCCCCAGGGGACCCGCTACGAGCAGTACTTC.